This T cell receptor (beta chain) was recovered during a study of T-cell memory formation after mild COVID-19. At the level of the study: There were largely donor-specific TCR clusters.

V shed 3 bases and J 2 bases; nucleotides not matched to a gene: 0. Germline lookup yields CDR1 LGHDT and CDR2 YNNKEL (reference sequence). The CDR3 loop spans 13 amino acids. MiXCR was run by TCRdb on the 5' RACE reads, yielding one entry per CDR3 protein. The sample lists 300,000 to 400,000 distinct CDR3 sequences; roughly an eighth were seen once. The chain is built from TRBV3-1 and TRBJ2-7; 8 bases match TRBD1. Sequencing was carried out using PBMCs or a T cell subset sorted from them (not recorded which). This TCR was recovered from a man in his late teens or twenties who had mild COVID-19 (a few samples of this study predate the infection). Cell type and time point are not known. The CDR3 sequence is CASSQTGAYEQYV. CDR3 bases: TGTGCCAGCAGCCAGACAGGGGCCTACGAGCAGTACGTC.